The source of this TCR beta chain is a study of identical twins. Healthy Caucasians were all of the donors. This clonotype has at least ten counts. What it binds is not known. Germline lookup yields CDR1 SGDLS and CDR2 YYNGEE. The CDR3 runs to 15 residues. Germline trimming cut 0 bases from V and 4 bases from J; bases unmatched to any gene: 3. Findings and caveats of the study: Insertions were fewer in abundant cord blood beta clonotypes, whereas memory repertoires showed none of this pattern.

Template switching added a universal primer site, and cDNA bore unique molecular identifiers. From the 5' RACE reads, TCRdb called clonotypes with MiXCR, one entry per CDR3 protein. Among about 240,000 distinct CDR3 sequences, roughly 13% were seen once, and the ten largest hold 4% to 5%. Separately, the same data were catalogued under a study of yellow fever vaccine responses in identical twins. This second report adds: The authors reported partly convergent, partly personalized vaccine responses in identical twins.

The chain combines TRBV9 with TRBJ2-1; TRBD1 agrees at 8 bases. Sequenced material: memory (CD45RO+) T cells sorted from blood. The TCR sequence derives from a woman aged 18-29 years in good health. CDR3 coding DNA: TGTGCCAGCAGCGTAGAGGGACAGGATTACAATGAGCAGTTCTTC. As protein: CASSVEGQDYNEQFF.